This T cell receptor (beta chain) was retrieved from a study of CD8 T cells in ankylosing spondylitis. The CDR3 contains 15 residues. Germline-derived CDR1 and CDR2 are SNHLY and FYNNEI. V shed 6 bases and J 4 bases; nucleotides not matched to a gene: 7. TCRdb independently ran MiXCR on the 5' RACE reads; one entry per CDR3 protein. The sample has roughly 120,000 distinct CDR3 sequences; more than 6.5% are singletons. In its sample, this clonotype was seen many times. Its specificity is unknown. Study-wide findings and caveats: From matched ankylosing spondylitis synovial fluid, disease-linked clones were reportedly recovered at significantly enriched levels. Existing reports had already noted some motif variants in reactive arthritis synovial fluid and blood.

The clonotype comes from a male donor with ankylosing spondylitis or in good health (not recorded which). Sequencing was done on a sample of blood, either unsorted or a sorted T cell fraction (not recorded which). V gene TRBV2 combines with J gene TRBJ2-3; 10 nucleotides align to TRBD2. CDR3 DNA: TGTGCCAGCAGCCCTAGCGGGGGAATATCAGATACGCAGTATTTT. Translated, it gives CASSPSGGISDTQYF. The full variable domain, with the rest looked up from reference TRBV2 and TRBJ2-3, is EPEVTQTPSHQVTQMGQEVILRCVPISNHLYFYWYRQILGQKVEFLVSFYNNEISEKSEIFDDQFSVERPDGSNFTLKIRSTKLEDSAMYFCASSPSGGISDTQYFGPGTRLTVL.